This T cell receptor (beta chain) was profiled in a study of glioma-infiltrating T cells. General study findings and limits: Above-expected tissue-blood divergence occurred in all gliomas, most in low-grade ones. Only very few CDR3 sequences appeared in both tissue and blood.

V was trimmed by 2 bases and J by 2 bases, leaving 16 bases between them. This CDR3 is built from 16 residues. Looked up from germline, CDR1 is SGHVS and CDR2 is FQNEAQ. In its sample, this clonotype was seen many times. Its antigen is still unknown. Using RNA template, CDR3s of TCR alpha and beta were amplified with iRepertoire arm-PCR. TCRdb processed the multiplex PCR reads anew with MiXCR; each CDR3 protein has one entry. The sample includes around 97,000 distinct CDR3 sequences, 25% to 30% of them seen just once. This chain connects TRBV7-8 to TRBJ2-7; D unclear. This receptor was taken from a human donor with low-grade glioma or glioblastoma, undergoing nonglioma brain surgery, or in good health (not recorded which). The specimen sequenced was glioma tissue, nonneoplastic brain tissue, or PBMCs (not recorded which). CDR3 coding DNA: TGTGCCAGCAGCTTATTCCCCAGACATTTTCCCTACGAGCAGTACTTC. Protein: CASSLFPRHFPYEQYF.